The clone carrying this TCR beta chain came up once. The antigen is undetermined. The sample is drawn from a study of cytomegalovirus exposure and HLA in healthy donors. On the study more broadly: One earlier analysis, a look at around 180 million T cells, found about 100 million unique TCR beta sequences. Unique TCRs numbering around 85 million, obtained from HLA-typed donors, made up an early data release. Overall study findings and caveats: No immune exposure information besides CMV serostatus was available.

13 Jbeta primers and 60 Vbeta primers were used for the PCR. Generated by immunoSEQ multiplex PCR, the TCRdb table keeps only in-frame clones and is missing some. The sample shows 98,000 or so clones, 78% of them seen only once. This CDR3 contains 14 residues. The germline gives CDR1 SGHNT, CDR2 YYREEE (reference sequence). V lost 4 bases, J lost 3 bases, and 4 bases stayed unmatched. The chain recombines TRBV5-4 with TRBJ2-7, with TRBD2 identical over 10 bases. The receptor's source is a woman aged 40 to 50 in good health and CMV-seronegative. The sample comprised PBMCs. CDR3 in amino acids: CASSVAGGLYEQYF. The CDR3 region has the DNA TGTGCCAGCAGCGTAGCGGGAGGACTCTACGAGCAGTACTTC.